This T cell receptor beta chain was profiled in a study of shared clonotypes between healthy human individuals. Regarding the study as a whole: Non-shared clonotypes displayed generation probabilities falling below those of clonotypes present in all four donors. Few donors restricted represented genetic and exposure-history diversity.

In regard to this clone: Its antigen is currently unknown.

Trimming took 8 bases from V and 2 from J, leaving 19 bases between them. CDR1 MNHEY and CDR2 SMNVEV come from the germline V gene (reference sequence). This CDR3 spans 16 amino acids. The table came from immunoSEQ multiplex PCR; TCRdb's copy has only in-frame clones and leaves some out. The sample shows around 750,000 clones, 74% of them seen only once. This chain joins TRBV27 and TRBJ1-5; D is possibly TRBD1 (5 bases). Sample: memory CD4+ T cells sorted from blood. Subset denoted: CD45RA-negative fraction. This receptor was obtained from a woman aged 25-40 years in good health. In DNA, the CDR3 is TGTGCCAGCGCCCCCGGCACGGGGCATCGCAATCAGCCCCAGCATTTT. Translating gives CASAPGTGHRNQPQHF.